This TCR beta chain was recovered during a study of T cells in Graves' hyperthyroidism and ophthalmopathy. As for the study in general: Peripheral blood was drawn at first diagnosis, prior to all treatment. General observations from the study: Most clonotypes expanded in the thyroid (above 0.001) were also present in blood.

The CDR3 length is 15 residues. The germline gives CDR1 MDHEN, CDR2 SYDVKM. V lost 6 bases and J lost 1; bases outside the gene matches: 6. In this sample, this clonotype turned up many times. Its antigen is not identified. Lactation, pregnancy, other autoimmune disease or uncontrolled infection led to exclusion of patients. For the diagnoses, clinical symptoms, serum thyroxine and TRAb, thyroid ultrasound and orbital computed tomography were used. What was amplified from RNA transcripts were TCR beta CDR3 regions. A set of HTBI primers served as the primers for a first-round RT-PCR of the TCR CDR3. TCRdb re-analysed the multiplex PCR reads in MiXCR, keeping a single row per CDR3 protein. The sample records 500,000 or so distinct CDR3 sequences, approximately 17% being singletons.

The clonotype comes from a woman under 30 with Graves' ophthalmopathy. Material for sequencing was blood. The chain carries TRBV28 and TRBJ2-3, with 8 bases aligning to TRBD2. The CDR3 DNA reads as TGTGCCAGCAGCAAGACTAGCGATGGCACAGATACGCAGTATTTT. This codes for CASSKTSDGTDTQYF.